What follows are 16 T cell receptor beta chains derived from one specimen sequenced in a study of CD8+CD57+ T cells in acquired aplastic anemia. Profiles of TCR beta VDJ and CDR3 were generated from a genomic DNA template. In TCRdb, the reads were re-called with MiXCR into one record per CDR3 protein. This table holds about 180,000 distinct CDR3 sequences, 55% to 65% found once. CD8+CD57+ cell expansion had been shown by flow cytometry in patients chosen for sequencing. The sample taken for sequencing was sorted CD4+, CD8+, or CD8+CD57+ T cells (not recorded which) from PBMCs. The receptors come from a human donor with aplastic anemia.

CDR3 region: CSVWTGGNTIYF. The CDR3 DNA is TGCAGCGTTTGGACAGGGGGCAACACCATATATTTT. The rearrangement links TRBV29-1 to TRBJ1-3; 11 bases fit TRBD1. This CDR3 comprises 12 residues. J gave up 7 bases and V 5 bases, and 1 base lay outside the gene matches. Per germline, CDR1 SQVTM and CDR2 ANQGSEA.

Comment on this clonotype: This clone may be a read error of a much larger clone one base away. The J gene is TRBJ2-1, the V gene TRBV14; D gene ambiguous. The germline CDR1 and CDR2 sequences are SGHDN and FVKESK. Trimming removed 4 bases at V and 4 bases at J, with 8 bases between. The CDR3 has 13 amino acids. The CDR3 nucleotides are TGTGCCAGCAGCCCGATGGAGTACAATGAGCAGTTCTTC. It encodes CASSPMEYNEQFF.

At least ten counts were recorded for this clonotype. The chain joins TRBV2 to TRBJ2-4, with unresolved D. The germline CDR1 and CDR2 sequences are SNHLY and FYNNEI. The CDR3 has 13 amino acids. The V gene lost 10 bases and the J gene lost 0 bases, with 10 bases spanning the gap. The CDR3 bases are TGTGCCACCCAAGGCATAGCCAAAAACATTCAGTACTTC. Its protein is CATQGIAKNIQYF.

This clonotype was seen only a few times. An end of the junction differs from the germline gene, which may be a read error. CDR3 DNA sequence: TGTGCCAGCAGCGGCGGACAGAGAAGGTACACTGAGGCTTTCTTT. It codes for CASSGGQRRYTEAFF. J is TRBJ1-1 and V is TRBV7-9; D might be TRBD1 (6 bases). The germline V gene encodes CDR1 SEHNR and CDR2 FQNEAQ (reference sequence). This CDR3 contains 15 residues.

The chain combines TRBV24-1 with TRBJ1-1; D is unresolved. Germline CDR1 KGHDR, CDR2 SFDVKD. The CDR3 covers 15 residues. V was trimmed by 11 bases and J by 2 bases, leaving 20 bases between them. Here the CDR3 reads CAIQPPLGRNTEAFF. The CDR3 nucleotides are TGTGCCATACAACCGCCGTTAGGCAGAAACACTGAAGCTTTCTTT.

This clonotype was observed many times. The rearrangement uses TRBV9 and TRBJ2-7; 9 nucleotides align to TRBD1. J was trimmed by 3 bases and V by 2 bases; bases with no gene match: 3. The CDR3 is 14 residues long. CDR1 is SGDLS, CDR2 YYNGEE, per germline. The DNA for the CDR3 is TGTGCCAGCAGCGTCCGGGACAGGGACTACGAGCAGTACTTC. Encoded protein: CASSVRDRDYEQYF. Combining the CDR3 with reference TRBV9 and TRBJ2-7 gives the whole variable domain DSGVTQTPKHLITATGQRVTLRCSPRSGDLSVYWYQQSLDQGLQFLIQYYNGEERAKGNILERFSAQQFPDLHSELNLSSLELGDSALYFCASSVRDRDYEQYFGPGTRLTVT.

J is TRBJ2-3 and V is TRBV7-2; 8 bases are shared with TRBD1. CDR1 and CDR2 (germline): SGHTA, FQGNSA. The ends lost 3 bases at V and 3 bases at J; junction bases unmatched: 5. The CDR3 consists of 15 residues. The CDR3 reads CASSLSRGQTDTQYF. The CDR3 DNA sequence: TGTGCCAGCAGCTTGTCCAGGGGGCAAACAGATACGCAGTATTTT.

J is TRBJ1-2 and V is TRBV5-5, with 10 bases matching TRBD1. The CDR3 covers 13 residues. From germline, CDR1 is SGHKS and CDR2 YYEKEE (reference sequence). Trimming cost V 4 bases and J 8 bases; bases outside gene matches: 5. The CDR3 is CASSHGQGEGYTF. DNA of the CDR3: TGTGCCAGCAGCCACGGACAGGGGGAAGGCTACACCTTC.

This clonotype was detected only a few times. The CDR3: CASSQGRSYEQYF. DNA of the CDR3: TGTGCCAGCAGTCAGGGACGGTCCTACGAGCAGTACTTC. The chain links TRBV27 to TRBJ2-7; TRBD1 or TRBD2 may be the D gene (5 bases each). Trimming took off 5 bases at V and 1 base at J, with 9 bases between the two ends. CDR3 length equals 13 residues. The germline CDR1 and CDR2 sequences are MNHEY and SMNVEV (reference sequence).

The V gene is TRBV7-9, the J gene TRBJ2-5; 8 bases fit TRBD1. The CDR3 contains 16 residues. With V trimmed by 4 bases and J by 3 bases, 10 bases remained unmatched. Germline V gives CDR1 SEHNR, CDR2 FQNEAQ (reference sequence). The CDR3 DNA follows: TGTGCCAGCAGCTCGTCCCCCGGGACAGGTGAAGAGACCCAGTACTTC. Amino acid sequence: CASSSSPGTGEETQYF.

The CDR3 loop reads CASSLGAGSYEQYF. CDR3 nucleotide sequence: TGTGCCAGCAGCTTAGGTGCAGGTTCCTACGAGCAGTACTTC. The chain combines TRBV7-6 with TRBJ2-7; unclear D gene. V lost 1 base and J 1 base, leaving 8 bases between the germline ends. CDR1 SGHVS and CDR2 FNYEAQ come from the germline V gene. This CDR3 is built from 14 residues.

Only one count was recorded for this clonotype. The rearrangement joins TRBV20-1 to TRBJ2-7; D might be TRBD2 (6 bases). CDR3 length: 14 amino acids. Germline CDR1 reads DFQATT; CDR2 reads SNEGSKA (reference sequence). The V gene lost 7 bases and the J gene lost 1 base, with 17 bases spanning the gap. The CDR3: CSVLPAGRSYEQYF. CDR3 coding DNA: TGCAGTGTATTACCAGCGGGCCGATCCTACGAGCAGTACTTC.

This clonotype was picked up one time. The chain couples TRBV20-1 to TRBJ2-7, with TRBD2 matching 7 bases. The CDR3 runs to 14 residues. Germline CDR1 DFQATT, CDR2 SNEGSKA (reference sequence). With V trimmed by 4 bases and J by 2 bases, 8 bases remained unmatched. This CDR3 reads CSAIAGDGTYEQYV. The CDR3 nucleotides read TGCAGTGCTATTGCGGGAGACGGGACCTACGAGCAGTACGTC.

The table lists this clonotype with a count of one. The chain combines TRBV29-1 with TRBJ1-2, with no clear D. Germline CDR1 reads SQVTM; CDR2 reads ANQGSEA. The V and J ends lost 4 bases and 2 bases respectively, with 8 bases between them. The CDR3 loop spans 12 amino acids. CDR3 in amino acids: CSVVAGNYGYTF. CDR3 coding DNA: TGCAGCGTTGTTGCGGGCAACTATGGCTACACCTTC.

The rearrangement uses TRBV15 and TRBJ2-1; TRBD2 aligns across 9 bases. J gave up 2 bases and V 0 bases, and 5 bases lay outside the gene matches. CDR1 is LNHNV and CDR2 is YYDKDF in the germline V gene (reference sequence). The CDR3 is 17 residues long. The CDR3 sequence is CATSRDLAGRAYNEQFF. The CDR3 coding sequence is TGTGCCACCAGCAGAGACCTAGCGGGACGGGCCTACAATGAGCAGTTCTTC.

In DNA form, the CDR3 reads TGTGCCACCAGCAGCCAAGTTACGGAGTCCTACGAGCAGTACTTC. Its protein product is CATSSQVTESYEQYF. J is TRBJ2-7 and V is TRBV24-1; no clear D gene. V dropped 7 bases and J dropped 1 base, with 16 bases sitting between them. This CDR3 has 15 amino acids. Germline V gene data show CDR1 as KGHDR and CDR2 as SFDVKD.